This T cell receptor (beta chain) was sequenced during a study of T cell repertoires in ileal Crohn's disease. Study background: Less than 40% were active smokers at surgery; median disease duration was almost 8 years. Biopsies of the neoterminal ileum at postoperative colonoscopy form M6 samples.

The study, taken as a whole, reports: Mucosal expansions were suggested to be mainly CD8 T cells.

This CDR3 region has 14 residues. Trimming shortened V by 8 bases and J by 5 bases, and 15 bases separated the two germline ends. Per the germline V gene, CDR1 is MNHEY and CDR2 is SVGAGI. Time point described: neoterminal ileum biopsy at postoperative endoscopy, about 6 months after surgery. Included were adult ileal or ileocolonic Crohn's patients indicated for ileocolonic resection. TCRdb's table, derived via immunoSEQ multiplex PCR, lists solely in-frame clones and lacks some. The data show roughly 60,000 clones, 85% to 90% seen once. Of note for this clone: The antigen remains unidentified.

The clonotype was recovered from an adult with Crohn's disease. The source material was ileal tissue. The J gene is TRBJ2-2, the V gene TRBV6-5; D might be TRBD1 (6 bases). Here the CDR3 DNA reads TGTGCCAGCGGAGAGGATGGACAGACCGGGGAGCTGTTTTTT. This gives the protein CASGEDGQTGELFF.